This TCR beta chain appears in the sequencing data of a study of Graves' ophthalmopathy and Graves' hyperthyroidism. Whole-study results and caveats: Detection in blood was also observed for most expanded thyroid clonotypes above 0.001 frequency. Discrimination between ophthalmopathy and stable hyperthyroidism by a 13-signature model showed roughly 88% sensitivity and 75% to 84% specificity.

With 7 bases clipped from V and 1 base from J, the junction kept 9 bases outside the gene matches. In germline, CDR1 is SQVTM, CDR2 ANQGSEA. CDR3 length: 14 residues. With a duration under 3 months, ophthalmopathy in the donors showed moderate-to-severe activity, CAS ≥3 and NOSPECS ≥4. RNA served as the template for amplifying TCR beta CDR3 regions. HTBI primers served in a first-round RT-PCR, which a second-round multiplex PCR followed. MiXCR, applied by TCRdb to the multiplex PCR reads, yields one record per CDR3 protein. The profile shows hundreds of thousands of distinct CDR3 sequences, just over 40% of them singletons. This clonotype occurred many times. The antigen remains unidentified.

This rearrangement joins TRBV29-1 to TRBJ1-1, with 7 bases lining up with TRBD1. Sequenced material: peripheral blood. The clonotype was recovered from an adult man with Graves' ophthalmopathy. This CDR3 is CSGRQGRENTEAFF. The CDR3 nucleotides read TGCAGCGGTCGACAGGGTCGGGAGAACACTGAAGCTTTCTTT.